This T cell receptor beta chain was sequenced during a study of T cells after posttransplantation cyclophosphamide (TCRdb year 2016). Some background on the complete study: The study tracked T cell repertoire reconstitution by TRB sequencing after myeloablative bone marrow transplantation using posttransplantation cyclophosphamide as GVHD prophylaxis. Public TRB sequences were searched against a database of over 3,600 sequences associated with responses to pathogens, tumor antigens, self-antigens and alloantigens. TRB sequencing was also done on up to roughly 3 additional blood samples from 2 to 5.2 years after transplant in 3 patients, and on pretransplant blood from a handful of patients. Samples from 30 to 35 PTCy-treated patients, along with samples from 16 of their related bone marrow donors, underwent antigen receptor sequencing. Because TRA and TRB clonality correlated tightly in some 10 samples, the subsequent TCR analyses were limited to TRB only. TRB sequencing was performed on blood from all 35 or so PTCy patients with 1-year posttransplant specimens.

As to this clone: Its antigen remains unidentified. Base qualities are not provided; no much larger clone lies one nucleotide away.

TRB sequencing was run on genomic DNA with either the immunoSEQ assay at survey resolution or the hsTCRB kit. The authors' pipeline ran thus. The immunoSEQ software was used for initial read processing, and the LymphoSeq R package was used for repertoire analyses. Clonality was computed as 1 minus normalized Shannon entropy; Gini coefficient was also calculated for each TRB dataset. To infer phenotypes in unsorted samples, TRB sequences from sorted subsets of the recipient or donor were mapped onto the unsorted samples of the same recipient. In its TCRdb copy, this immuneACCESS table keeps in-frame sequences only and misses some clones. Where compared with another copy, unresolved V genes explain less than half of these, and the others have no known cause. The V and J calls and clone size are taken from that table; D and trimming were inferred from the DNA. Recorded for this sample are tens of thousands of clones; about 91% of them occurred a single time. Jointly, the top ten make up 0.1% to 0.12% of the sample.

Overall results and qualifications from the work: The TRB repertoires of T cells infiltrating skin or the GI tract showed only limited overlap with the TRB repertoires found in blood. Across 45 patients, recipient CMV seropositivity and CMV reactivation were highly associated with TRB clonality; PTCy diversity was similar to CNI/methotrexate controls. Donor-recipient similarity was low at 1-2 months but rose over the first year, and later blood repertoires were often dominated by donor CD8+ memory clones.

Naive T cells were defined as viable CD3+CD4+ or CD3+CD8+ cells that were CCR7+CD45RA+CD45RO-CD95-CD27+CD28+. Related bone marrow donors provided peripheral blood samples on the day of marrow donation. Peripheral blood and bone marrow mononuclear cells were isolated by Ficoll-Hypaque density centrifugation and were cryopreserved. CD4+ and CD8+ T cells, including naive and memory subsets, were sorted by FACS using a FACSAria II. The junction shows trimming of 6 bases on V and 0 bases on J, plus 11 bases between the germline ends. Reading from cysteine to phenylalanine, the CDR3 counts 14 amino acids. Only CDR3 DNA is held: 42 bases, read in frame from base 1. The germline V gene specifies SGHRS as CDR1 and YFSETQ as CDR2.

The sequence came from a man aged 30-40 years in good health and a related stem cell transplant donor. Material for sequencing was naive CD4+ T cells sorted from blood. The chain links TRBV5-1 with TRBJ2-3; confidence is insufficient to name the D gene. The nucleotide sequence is TGCGCCAGCAAACGAGATACTAGCACAGATACGCAGTATTTT. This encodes CASKRDTSTDTQYF.